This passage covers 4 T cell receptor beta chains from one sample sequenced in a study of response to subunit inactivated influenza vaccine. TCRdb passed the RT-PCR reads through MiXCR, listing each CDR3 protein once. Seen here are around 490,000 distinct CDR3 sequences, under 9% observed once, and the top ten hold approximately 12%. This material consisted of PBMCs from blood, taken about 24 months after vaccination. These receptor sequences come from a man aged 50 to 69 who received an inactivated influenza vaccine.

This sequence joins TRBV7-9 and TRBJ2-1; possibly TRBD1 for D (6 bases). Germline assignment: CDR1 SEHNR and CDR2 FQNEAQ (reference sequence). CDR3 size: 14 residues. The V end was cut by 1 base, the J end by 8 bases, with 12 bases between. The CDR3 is CASSLEGERDEQFF. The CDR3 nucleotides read TGTGCCAGCAGCTTAGAGGGGGAGCGCGATGAGCAGTTCTTC.

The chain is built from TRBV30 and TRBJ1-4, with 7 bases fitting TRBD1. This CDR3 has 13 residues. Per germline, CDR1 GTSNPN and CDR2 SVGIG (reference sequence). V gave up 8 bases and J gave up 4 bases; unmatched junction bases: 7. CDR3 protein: CASDRVRNEKLFF. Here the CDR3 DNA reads TGTGCCAGCGACAGGGTCCGTAATGAAAAACTGTTTTTT.

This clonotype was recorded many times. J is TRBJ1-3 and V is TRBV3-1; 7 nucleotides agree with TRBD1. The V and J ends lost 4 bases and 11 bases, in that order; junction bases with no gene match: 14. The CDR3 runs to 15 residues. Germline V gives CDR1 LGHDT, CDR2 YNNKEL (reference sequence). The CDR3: CASSPYRDSPSAIYF. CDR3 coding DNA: TGTGCCAGCAGCCCCTACCGGGACAGTCCGAGCGCCATATATTTT.

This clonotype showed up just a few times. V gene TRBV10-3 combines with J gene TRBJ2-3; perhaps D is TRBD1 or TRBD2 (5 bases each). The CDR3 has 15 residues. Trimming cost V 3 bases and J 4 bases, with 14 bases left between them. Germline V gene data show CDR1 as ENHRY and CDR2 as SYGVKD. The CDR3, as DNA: TGTGCCATCAGTGATACTAGGGGCAGGGCAGATACGCAGTATTTT. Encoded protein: CAISDTRGRADTQYF.